The 6 T cell receptor beta chains reported below all come from one sample, sequenced in a study of cytomegalovirus exposure and HLA in healthy donors. PCR involved 60 Vbeta and 13 Jbeta primers. TCRdb keeps only in-frame clones here, not all; method: immunoSEQ multiplex PCR. Among about 240,000 clones, approximately 82% were seen once, and the ten largest hold about 8%. Sample: PBMCs. These receptors were obtained from a woman aged 55-69 years in good health and CMV-seropositive.

The chain carries TRBV6-6 and TRBJ2-7; no firm D call. This CDR3 contains 13 residues. V was cut by 0 bases and J by 5 bases, with 8 bases left in between. From germline, CDR1 is MNHNY and CDR2 SVGAGI (reference sequence). The CDR3 here is CASSYSGSHEQYF. The DNA for the CDR3 is TGTGCCAGCAGTTACTCGGGCTCTCACGAGCAGTACTTC.

The chain is built from TRBV13 and TRBJ2-2; 15 bases map to TRBD2. Looked up from germline, CDR1 is PRHDT and CDR2 is FYEKMQ (reference sequence). V lost 5 bases, J lost 5 bases, and 24 bases stayed unmatched. The CDR3 extends over 23 amino acids. The CDR3, as DNA: TGTGCCAGCAGCCCATCCCCATGGACTAGCGGGAGGGCAATCTCGGGGAAAACCGGGGAGCTGTTTTTT. Translation gives CASSPSPWTSGRAISGKTGELFF. Looking up the rest from reference TRBV13 and TRBJ2-2 gives the full variable domain: AAGVIQSPRHLIKEKRETATLKCYPIPRHDTVYWYQQGPGQDPQFLISFYEKMQSDKGSIPDRFSAQQFSDYHSELNMSSLELGDSALYFCASSPSPWTSGRAISGKTGELFFGEGSRLTVL.

The chain uses TRBV7-9 and TRBJ2-7; 7 bases are a match to TRBD1. Looked up from germline, CDR1 is SEHNR and CDR2 is FQNEAQ (reference sequence). Trimming cost V 3 bases and J 2 bases; bases outside gene matches: 1. This CDR3 spans 13 amino acids. CDR3 sequence (DNA): TGTGCCAGCAGCTTCGGGACAGCCTACGAGCAGTACTTC. Its protein product is CASSFGTAYEQYF.

This clone appeared a single time. This chain links TRBV19 with TRBJ1-1, with D uncertain. Germline V gene lookup returns CDR1 LNHDA and CDR2 SQIVND (reference sequence). Trimming stripped 9 bases from V and 7 bases from J, with 18 bases between. This CDR3 is 13 amino acids long. The CDR3 spells CASTSTPPYEAFF. Written as DNA, the CDR3 is TGTGCCAGCACATCGACACCTCCGTATGAAGCTTTCTTT.

The chain is built from TRBV4-1 and TRBJ2-5, with D possibly TRBD2 on 7 matching bases. Trimming shortened V by 1 base and J by 0 bases, and 15 bases separated the two germline ends. This CDR3 comprises 17 residues. Germline assignment: CDR1 MGHRA and CDR2 YSYEKL. CDR3 DNA: TGCGCCAGCAGCCAAGGGTGGGGGGGGCGCTACCAAGAGACCCAGTACTTC. This codes for CASSQGWGGRYQETQYF.

The chain carries TRBV14 and TRBJ1-1; 8 nucleotides line up with TRBD1. This CDR3 has 15 amino acids. The J segment lost 3 bases and the V segment lost 1 base, leaving 4 bases of the junction unmatched. Germline CDR1 reads SGHDN; CDR2 reads FVKESK. The CDR3 loop reads CASSQGTGWDTEAFF. For the CDR3, the DNA is TGTGCCAGCAGCCAAGGGACAGGGTGGGACACTGAAGCTTTCTTT.